A selection of T cell receptor beta chains follows, all from one sample in a study of blood T cell repertoires in COVID-19. Sequencing used immunoSEQ multiplex PCR; TCRdb keeps in-frame clones, though not all of them. This table has over 130,000 clones, over 65% appearing once. Sequencing was done on a sample of peripheral blood. Receptors were obtained from a woman of 80 years or more with active or convalescent COVID-19. The CDR3 runs from the conserved cysteine through the conserved F or W. A D gene is named only where the DNA matches it firmly. Clone size is shown for a subset of rows, as once, few, many or a class of expanded clone.

CASSHRDRGIGEQFF,TGTGCCAGCAGCCACCGGGACAGGGGGATTGGTGAGCAGTTCTTC,TRBV5-4,TRBJ2-1,TRBD1,few,15
CASSQDNYQETQYF,TGTGCCAGCAGCCAGGACAACTACCAAGAGACCCAGTACTTC,TRBV7-3,TRBJ2-5,.,.,14
CASSWSSGRDFYF,TGTGCCAGCAGTTGGTCTAGCGGGCGGGATTTTTACTTC,TRBV12-3/TRBV12-4,TRBJ2-7,TRBD2,.,13
CASRAWGSEAGELFF,TGTGCCAGTAGAGCTTGGGGTTCGGAGGCCGGGGAGCTGTTTTTT,TRBV19,TRBJ2-2,.,.,15
CASSPPTTAGELFF,TGCGCCAGCAGCCCCCCTACTACGGCCGGGGAGCTGTTTTTT,TRBV5-1,TRBJ2-2,.,.,14
CACLGAGELFF,TGTGCCTGTTTAGGGGCCGGGGAGCTGTTTTTT,TRBV30,TRBJ2-2,.,once,11
CASLGFTEAFF,TGTGCCAGCCTGGGCTTCACTGAAGCTTTCTTT,TRBV6-5,TRBJ1-1,.,.,11
CASSQAGLAGGLETQYF,TGCGCCAGCAGCCAAGCGGGACTAGCGGGGGGGCTGGAGACCCAGTACTTC,TRBV4-1,TRBJ2-5,TRBD2,.,17
CASSLVSGTDYNSPLHF,TGTGCCAGCAGCTTAGTATCCGGGACAGACTATAATTCACCCCTCCACTTT,TRBV7-8,TRBJ1-6,TRBD1,.,17
CASSLAPERSHETQYF,TGCGCCAGCAGCTTGGCCCCTGAGCGGAGTCATGAGACCCAGTACTTC,TRBV5-1,TRBJ2-5,.,.,16
CASSEDRGLFNEQFF,TGTGCCAGCAGTGAGGACAGGGGGCTTTTCAATGAGCAGTTCTTC,TRBV6-1,TRBJ2-1,TRBD1,.,15
CACGQGVVEKLFF,TGTGCCTGCGGACAGGGGGTGGTTGAAAAACTGTTTTTT,TRBV30,TRBJ1-4,TRBD1,.,13
CACKQGSNNEKLFF,TGTGCCTGTAAACAGGGGTCTAATAATGAAAAACTGTTTTTT,TRBV30,TRBJ1-4,TRBD1,few,14
CASSWRTGNDEQFF,TGTGCCAGCAGCTGGCGGACAGGGAACGATGAGCAGTTCTTC,TRBV7-2,TRBJ2-1,TRBD1,once,14
CASSTSTGGLNEQYF,TGCGCCAGCAGCACCTCCACAGGGGGACTTAACGAGCAGTACTTC,TRBV5-1,TRBJ2-7,TRBD1,.,15
CASRKRGTGELFF,TGTGCCAGCAGAAAAAGGGGCACCGGGGAGCTGTTTTTT,TRBV12-3/TRBV12-4,TRBJ2-2,.,.,13
CATGGQGTFNEQFF,TGTGCCACCGGCGGACAGGGGACCTTCAATGAGCAGTTCTTC,TRBV24-1,TRBJ2-1,TRBD1,.,14
CASSTSTGASEQFF,TGTGCCAGCAGCACGTCGACAGGGGCCTCGGAGCAGTTCTTC,TRBV7-3,TRBJ2-1,TRBD1,.,14
CASSRQDTGHLLGLFF,TGTGCCAGCAGCCGTCAGGACACCGGACACCTCCTAGGACTGTTTTTT,TRBV3-1/TRBV3-2,TRBJ1-4,.,.,16
CAWSVAKLAGGGDYEQYF,TGTGCCTGGAGTGTAGCCAAACTAGCGGGGGGCGGGGACTACGAGCAGTACTTC,TRBV30,TRBJ2-7,TRBD2,.,18
CASSLQANEKLFF,TGTGCCAGCAGTTTACAGGCTAATGAAAAACTGTTTTTT,TRBV27,TRBJ1-4,.,few,13
CASSNRDSNEQFF,TGTGCCAGCAGTAACCGGGACTCCAATGAGCAGTTCTTC,TRBV6-2/TRBV6-3,TRBJ2-1,.,once,13
CASSVGSGGAGDTQYF,TGTGCCAGCAGCGTAGGTAGCGGGGGGGCCGGAGATACGCAGTATTTT,TRBV9,TRBJ2-3,TRBD2,.,16